A selection of T cell receptor beta chains follows, all from one sample in a study of OX40 agonist ivuxolimab in advanced cancers. Profiling relied on immunoSEQ multiplex PCR, and the TCRdb table lists in-frame clones only, not all of them. The sample lists about 60,000 clones, 70% to 90% occurring once. Source: CD4+ or CD8+ T cells sorted from blood, taken in a trial of the OX40 agonist ivuxolimab. The origin of the receptors is an adult with an advanced solid tumor such as melanoma, head and neck, liver or kidney cancer. CDR3s include the opening cysteine and the closing phenylalanine or tryptophan. D genes are given only for firm matches. The size of a clone is reported for some rows only, either as once, few or many, or as a class for expanded clones.

.,TRBJ2-4,TRBV28,.,TGTGCCAGCAGTTTCCCCGGACAATCCGACATTCAGTACTTC,CASSFPGQSDIQYF
.,TRBJ1-3,TRBV9,once,TGTGCCAGCAGCGTAGGGGTAGGGAGTGGAAACACCATATATTTT,CASSVGVGSGNTIYF
TRBD2,TRBJ2-3,TRBV2,few,TGTGCCAGCAGTGAAAGACTAGCGTTTAGCACAGATACGCAGTATTTT,CASSERLAFSTDTQYF
TRBD1,TRBJ2-7,TRBV18,.,TGTGCCAGCTCACCAATTCAGGACAGGGGGGCCTACGAGCAGTACTTC,CASSPIQDRGAYEQYF
.,TRBJ1-3,TRBV10-1,.,TGCGCCAGCACCCAGGGAGGAGGGTCAGCAAGCTCTGGAAACACCATATATTTT,CASTQGGGSASSGNTIYF
TRBD1,TRBJ1-2,TRBV11-2,.,TGTGCCAGCAGCCTGGGACAGATCGACTATGGCTACACCTTC,CASSLGQIDYGYTF
TRBD2,TRBJ2-3,TRBV2,.,TGTGCCAACCGACTAGCGGAGAGCACAGATACGCAGTATTTT,CANRLAESTDTQYF
.,TRBJ2-2,TRBV18,.,TGTGCCAGCTCTCCCGACCAGCGGACCGGGGAGCTGTTTTTT,CASSPDQRTGELFF
.,TRBJ1-2,TRBV4-2,.,TGTGCCAGCAGCCAAGACCCCCAAGGGTTCTACTATGGCTACACCTTC,CASSQDPQGFYYGYTF
.,TRBJ2-4,TRBV12-5,.,TGTGCTAGTGGTTTGGTCCCAACCGGGACTCATGCCAAAAACATTCAGTACTTC,CASGLVPTGTHAKNIQYF
.,TRBJ1-3,TRBV6-5,once,TGTGCCAGCAGGGACAGAATCTTGACTGGAAACACCATATATTTT,CASRDRILTGNTIYF
.,TRBJ1-1,TRBV6-5,.,TGTGCCAGCAGTTCTTTATTAATACAAGTGAACACTGAAGCTTTCTTT,CASSSLLIQVNTEAFF
.,TRBJ1-3,TRBV2,.,TGTGCCAGCAGTGAAAAGACCTCTGGAAACACCATATATTTT,CASSEKTSGNTIYF
.,TRBJ2-7,TRBV19,.,TGTGCCAGTAGCAGGAGGGGGGACTACGAGCAGTACTTC,CASSRRGDYEQYF
TRBD2,TRBJ2-3,TRBV6-4,.,TGTGCCAGCAGTCCAACTAGCGGGAGATCAGATACGCAGTATTTT,CASSPTSGRSDTQYF
TRBD1,TRBJ1-3,TRBV4-3,.,TGCGCCAGCAGCCAAGAAGTGACCAGGGGGCACAATGGAAACACCATATATTTT,CASSQEVTRGHNGNTIYF
.,TRBJ2-5,TRBV11-1,few,TGTGCCAGCAGCCAGGGGAGGAATCAAGAGACCCAGTACTTC,CASSQGRNQETQYF
.,TRBJ1-5,TRBV6-5,.,TGTGCCAGCACCCTGGACGGGACCCAGCCCCAGCATTTT,CASTLDGTQPQHF
TRBD2,TRBJ2-2,TRBV19,.,TGTGCCAGTACGTTTAGCGGGAGGATAACCGGGGAGCTGTTTTTT,CASTFSGRITGELFF
.,TRBJ1-2,TRBV7-2,few,TGTGCCAGCAGCCCACACCGCGGACTCCCGGACGGCTACACCTTC,CASSPHRGLPDGYTF
.,TRBJ1-2,TRBV6-6,.,TGTGCCAGCAGTCAGGACAGCCTCAACTATGGCTACACCTTC,CASSQDSLNYGYTF
.,TRBJ1-2,TRBV28,.,TGTGCCAGCAGTTCTGACGGTGGCTACACCTTC,CASSSDGGYTF
TRBD1,TRBJ2-1,TRBV5-5,.,TGTGCCAGCAGCTTCCGGGACAGGGACACCAATGAGCAGTTCTTC,CASSFRDRDTNEQFF
TRBD1,TRBJ1-5,TRBV19,once,TGTGCCAGTAGTATGGGACAGGGGTATCAGCCCCAGCATTTT,CASSMGQGYQPQHF
.,TRBJ1-6,TRBV5-4,.,TGTGCCAGCAGCAGTGCGGGGGCTGGCCCAAATTCACCCCTCCACTTT,CASSSAGAGPNSPLHF
.,TRBJ2-5,TRBV18,once,TGTGCCAGCTCACCAAGGGCAGAGACCCAGTACTTC,CASSPRAETQYF
TRBD1,TRBJ1-2,TRBV9,.,TGTGCCAGCAGCGTAGGTCTCGGGACAGGGGCCTATGGCTACACCTTC,CASSVGLGTGAYGYTF
TRBD2,TRBJ2-1,TRBV29-1,.,TGCAGCGTTGACTCCGGGACTAGCGGGAGGAGGCAGCAGTTCTTC,CSVDSGTSGRRQQFF